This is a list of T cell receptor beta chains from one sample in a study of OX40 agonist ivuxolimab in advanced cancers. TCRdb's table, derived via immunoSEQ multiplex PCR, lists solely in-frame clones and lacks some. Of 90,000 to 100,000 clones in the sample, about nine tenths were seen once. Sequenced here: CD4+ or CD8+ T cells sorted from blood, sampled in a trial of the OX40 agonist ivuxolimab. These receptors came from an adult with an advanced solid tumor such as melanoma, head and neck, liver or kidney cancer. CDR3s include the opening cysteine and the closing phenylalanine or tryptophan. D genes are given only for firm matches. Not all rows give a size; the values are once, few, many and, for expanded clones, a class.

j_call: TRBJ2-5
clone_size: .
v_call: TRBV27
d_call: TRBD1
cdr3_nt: TGTGCCAGCAGTTTAGGGGACAGGGATTCTGGTGAGACCCAGTACTTC
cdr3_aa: CASSLGDRDSGETQYF

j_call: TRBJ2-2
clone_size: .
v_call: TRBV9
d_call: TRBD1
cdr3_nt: TGTGCCAGCAGCCCCCGGACAGGGACCACCGGGGAGCTGTTTTTT
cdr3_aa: CASSPRTGTTGELFF

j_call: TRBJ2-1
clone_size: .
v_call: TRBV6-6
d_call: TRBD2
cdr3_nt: TGTGCCAGCTTTAGAGGGAGCGGGAGATTGAACAATGAGCAGTTCTTC
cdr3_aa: CASFRGSGRLNNEQFF

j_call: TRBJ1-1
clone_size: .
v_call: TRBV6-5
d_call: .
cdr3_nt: TGTGCCGCCGGGGCGTTTCTGAACACTGAAGCTTTCTTT
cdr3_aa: CAAGAFLNTEAFF

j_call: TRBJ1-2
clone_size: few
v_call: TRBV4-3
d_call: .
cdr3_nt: TGCGCCAGCAGCCAAGAACTTAACAGTCTTGCCTACACCTTC
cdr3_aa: CASSQELNSLAYTF

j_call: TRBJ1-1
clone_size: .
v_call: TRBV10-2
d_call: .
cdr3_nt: TGCGCCAGCACCGGGGAAGGGGAAGCTTTCTTT
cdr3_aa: CASTGEGEAFF

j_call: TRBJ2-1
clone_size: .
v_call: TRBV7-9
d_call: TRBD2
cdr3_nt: TGTGCCAGCAGCTTAGGAGCGGGATGGGCTGAGCAGTTCTTC
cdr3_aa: CASSLGAGWAEQFF

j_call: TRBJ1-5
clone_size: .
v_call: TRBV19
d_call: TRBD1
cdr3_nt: TGTGCCAGTAGTTCGGGGACAGTTAGCAATCAGCCCCAGCATTTT
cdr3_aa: CASSSGTVSNQPQHF

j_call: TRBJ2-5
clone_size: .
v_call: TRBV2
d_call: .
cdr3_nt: TGTGCCAGCATCCCGGGGCCTTCCCAAGAGACCCAGTACTTC
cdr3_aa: CASIPGPSQETQYF

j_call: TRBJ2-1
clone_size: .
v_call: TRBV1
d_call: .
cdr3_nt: TGCACCAGCAGCCAAGATGGGACTAGGGTTGGATTTTCGAGCTCCTACAATGAGCAGTTCTTC
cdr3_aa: CTSSQDGTRVGFSSSYNEQFF

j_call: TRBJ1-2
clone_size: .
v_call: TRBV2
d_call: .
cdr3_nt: TGTGCCAGCAGTGAAATGGGTGGGCAGCTTAACTATGGCTACACCTTC
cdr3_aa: CASSEMGGQLNYGYTF

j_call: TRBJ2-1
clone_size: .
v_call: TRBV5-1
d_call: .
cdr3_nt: TGCGCCAGCAGCTTGGGGCTAGCCCCCTACAATGAGCAGTTCTTC
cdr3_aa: CASSLGLAPYNEQFF

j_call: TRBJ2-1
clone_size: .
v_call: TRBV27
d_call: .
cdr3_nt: TGTGCCAGCACCTCTACAGGCTCGGATCCCTACAATGAGCAGTTCTTC
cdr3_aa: CASTSTGSDPYNEQFF

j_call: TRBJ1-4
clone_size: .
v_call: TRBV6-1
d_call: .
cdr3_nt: TGTGCCAGCAGTGGCTCCACTGGGCCGTCTCGAACTAATGAAAAACTGTTTTTT
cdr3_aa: CASSGSTGPSRTNEKLFF

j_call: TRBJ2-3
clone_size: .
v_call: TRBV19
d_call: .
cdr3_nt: TGTGCCAGTAGGGAGCAGGGACGGAGCACAGATACGCAGTATTTT
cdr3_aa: CASREQGRSTDTQYF

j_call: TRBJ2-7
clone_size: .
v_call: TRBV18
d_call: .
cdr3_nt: TGTGCCAGCTCACCCCCGGGGGCTCGGGGCGAGCAGTACTTC
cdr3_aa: CASSPPGARGEQYF

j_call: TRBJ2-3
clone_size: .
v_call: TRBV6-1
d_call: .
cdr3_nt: TGTGCCACGTGGGGGGTCCCAGATACGCAGTATTTT
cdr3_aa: CATWGVPDTQYF

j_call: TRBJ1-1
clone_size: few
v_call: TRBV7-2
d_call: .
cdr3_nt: TGTGCCAGCAGCCCATTGCAGGTGACCACTGAAGCTTTCTTT
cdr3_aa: CASSPLQVTTEAFF

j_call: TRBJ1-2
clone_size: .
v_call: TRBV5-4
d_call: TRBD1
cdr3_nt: TGTGCCAGCAGCCCAGGGGGCAACTATGGCTACACCTTC
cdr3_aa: CASSPGGNYGYTF

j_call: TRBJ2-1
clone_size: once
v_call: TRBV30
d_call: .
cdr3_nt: TGTGCCTGGAGTGTTGGGACTCTCTACAATGAGCAGTTCTTC
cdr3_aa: CAWSVGTLYNEQFF

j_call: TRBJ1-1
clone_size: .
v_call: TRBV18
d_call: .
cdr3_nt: TGTGCCAGCTCACCATATAATAGTGAAGCTTTCTTT
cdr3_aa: CASSPYNSEAFF

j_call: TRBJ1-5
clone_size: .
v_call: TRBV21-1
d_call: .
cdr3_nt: TGTGCCAGCAGCCCTCGACAGAATCAGCCCCAGCATTTT
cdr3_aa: CASSPRQNQPQHF

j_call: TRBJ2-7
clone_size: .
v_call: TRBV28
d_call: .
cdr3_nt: TGTGCCAGCAGTTCGATCGCCTGGGGAGGTCTCTACGAGCAGTACTTC
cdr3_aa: CASSSIAWGGLYEQYF

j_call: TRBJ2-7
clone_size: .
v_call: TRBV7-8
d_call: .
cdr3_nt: TGTGCCAGCAGCTTAGTTAGGGGTAGAACCGAGCAGTACTTC
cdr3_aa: CASSLVRGRTEQYF

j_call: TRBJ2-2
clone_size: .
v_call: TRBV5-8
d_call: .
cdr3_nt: TGTGCCAGCAGCTTGTACGCCCCCACCGGGGAGCTGTTTTTT
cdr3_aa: CASSLYAPTGELFF

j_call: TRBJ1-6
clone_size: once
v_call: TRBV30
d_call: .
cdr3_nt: TGTGCCTGGAGTAGAACACTAAATAATTCACCCCTCCACTTT
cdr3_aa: CAWSRTLNNSPLHF

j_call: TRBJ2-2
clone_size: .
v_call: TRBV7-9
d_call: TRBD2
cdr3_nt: TGTGCCAGCAGCTTATCCCGGGGGGGAGGAGGCACCGGGGAGCTGTTTTTT
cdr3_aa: CASSLSRGGGGTGELFF

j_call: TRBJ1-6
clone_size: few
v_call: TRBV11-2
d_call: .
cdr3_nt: TGTGCCAGCAGCTTACGAGGCAGGGGTAATTCACCCCTCCACTTT
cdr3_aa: CASSLRGRGNSPLHF

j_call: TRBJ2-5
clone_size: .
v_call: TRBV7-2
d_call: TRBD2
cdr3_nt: TGTGCCAGCAGCACATCTAGCGGGAGTATGCCCAAGGAGACCCAGTACTTC
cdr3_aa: CASSTSSGSMPKETQYF

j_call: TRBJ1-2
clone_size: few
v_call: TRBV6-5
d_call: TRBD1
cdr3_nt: TGTGCCAGCAGTTCACCTAGACAGGGAGGATATGGCTACACCTTC
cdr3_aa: CASSSPRQGGYGYTF

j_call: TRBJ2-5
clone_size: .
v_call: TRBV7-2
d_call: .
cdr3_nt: TGTGCCAGCAGCTCGTATCGCCAAGAGACCCAGTACTTC
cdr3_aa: CASSSYRQETQYF

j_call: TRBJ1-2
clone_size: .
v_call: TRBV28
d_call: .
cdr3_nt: TGTGCCAGCAGTTCCTTTACAGGGTATGGCTACACCTTC
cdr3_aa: CASSSFTGYGYTF

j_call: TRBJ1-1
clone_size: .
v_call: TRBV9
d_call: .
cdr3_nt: TGTGCCAGCAGTGGGCAGCCGAACACTGAAGCTTTCTTT
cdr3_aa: CASSGQPNTEAFF

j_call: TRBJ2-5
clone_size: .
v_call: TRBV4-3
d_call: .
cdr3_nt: TGCGCCAGCAGTCCTTGGCGAGGGGGTGGAGAGACCCAGTACTTC
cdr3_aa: CASSPWRGGGETQYF

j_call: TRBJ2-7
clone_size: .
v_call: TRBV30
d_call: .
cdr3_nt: TGTGCCTGGGGCGACGGTACCTACGAGCAGTACTTC
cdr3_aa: CAWGDGTYEQYF

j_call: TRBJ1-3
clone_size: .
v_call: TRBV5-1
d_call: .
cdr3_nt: TGCGCCAGCAGCTTAATGGCCAGCTCTGGAAACACCATATATTTT
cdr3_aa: CASSLMASSGNTIYF

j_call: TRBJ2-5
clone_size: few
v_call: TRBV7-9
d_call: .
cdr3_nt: TGTGCCAGCAGCTTAGACGGGGCGGCAGTGGGGACCCAGTACTTC
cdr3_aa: CASSLDGAAVGTQYF

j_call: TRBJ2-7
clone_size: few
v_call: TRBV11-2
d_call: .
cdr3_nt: TGTGCCAGCAGCTCCTCAAGGACGGGCGGCGAGCAGTACTTC
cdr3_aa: CASSSSRTGGEQYF